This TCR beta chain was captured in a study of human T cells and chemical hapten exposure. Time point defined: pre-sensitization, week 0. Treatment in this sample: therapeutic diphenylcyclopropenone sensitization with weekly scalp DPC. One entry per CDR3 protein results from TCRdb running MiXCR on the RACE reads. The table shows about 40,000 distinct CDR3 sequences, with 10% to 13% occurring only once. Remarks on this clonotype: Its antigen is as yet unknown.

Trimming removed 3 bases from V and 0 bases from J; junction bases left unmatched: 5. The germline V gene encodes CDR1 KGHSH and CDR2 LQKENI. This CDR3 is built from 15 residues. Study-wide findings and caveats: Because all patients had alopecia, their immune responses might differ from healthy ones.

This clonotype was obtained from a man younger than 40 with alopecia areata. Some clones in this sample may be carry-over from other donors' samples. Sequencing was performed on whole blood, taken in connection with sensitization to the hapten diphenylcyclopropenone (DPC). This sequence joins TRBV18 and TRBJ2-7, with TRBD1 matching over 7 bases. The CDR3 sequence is CASSPSRGNSYEQYV. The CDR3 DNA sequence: TGTGCCAGCTCACCGAGCAGGGGGAACTCCTACGAGCAGTACGTC.